One and the same sample provided the 20 T cell receptor beta chains below, sequenced in a study of T cell repertoires in cytomegalovirus infection. MiXCR was run by TCRdb on the reads, yielding one entry per CDR3 protein. The sample has fewer than 650,000 distinct CDR3 sequences; approximately 40% are singletons. The antigens for these receptors are not known. The sample was cultured PBMCs, taken from culture after CMV antigen stimulation. These receptors originate from a human donor in good health (CMV status not recorded). Some clones in this sample may be carry-over from other donors' samples.

The genes are TRBV6-2 or TRBV6-3 and TRBJ2-3; D unclear. The CDR3 covers 14 residues. The germline V and J ends were trimmed by 4 bases and 6 bases, with 14 bases remaining between them. Germline V gene data show CDR1 as MNHEY and CDR2 as SVGEGT. CDR3 in amino acids: CASSLDEGGDTQYF. DNA for the CDR3: TGTGCCAGCAGTTTGGACGAAGGTGGGGATACGCAGTATTTT.

This rearrangement joins TRBV10-3 to TRBJ1-4; D possibly corresponds to TRBD1 (5 bases). The germline V and J ends were trimmed by 6 bases and 6 bases, with 20 bases remaining between them. The CDR3 is made up of 16 amino acids. Germline V gene sequence: CDR1 ENHRY, CDR2 SYGVKD. CDR3 DNA sequence: TGTGCCATCAGCGACCCGGCGGCAGGGAAACATGAAAAACTGTTTTTT. This translates into CAISDPAAGKHEKLFF.

The chain couples TRBV27 to TRBJ2-3, with D perhaps TRBD2 (7 bases). V shed 6 bases and J shed 1 base, with 11 bases lying between them. The germline CDR1 and CDR2 sequences are MNHEY and SMNVEV (reference sequence). This CDR3 has 14 residues. The DNA for the CDR3 is TGTGCCAGCAGGGCGGGGGCGGGCACAGATACGCAGTATTTT. Protein: CASRAGAGTDTQYF.

The chain uses TRBV20-1 and TRBJ1-2, with 9 nucleotides matching TRBD1. Germline values: CDR1 DFQATT, CDR2 SNEGSKA (reference sequence). V shed 3 bases and J 3 bases; nucleotides not matched to a gene: 5. The CDR3 length is 14 residues. CDR3 sequence (DNA): TGCAGTGCTAGGGGGACAGGGAAGGACTATGGCTACACCTTC. Translation: CSARGTGKDYGYTF.

The rearrangement joins TRBV6-6 to TRBJ2-7; TRBD1 is a possible D gene (6 bases). Trimming cost V 5 bases and J 3 bases, with 8 bases left between them. The length of the CDR3 is 12 residues. Germline V gene lookup returns CDR1 MNHNY and CDR2 SVGAGI (reference sequence). The CDR3 here is CASSQGIYEQYF. In DNA form, the CDR3 reads TGTGCCAGCAGTCAGGGGATCTACGAGCAGTACTTC.

The chain recombines TRBV4-1 with TRBJ2-1; D ambiguous. The germline CDR1 and CDR2 sequences are MGHRA and YSYEKL. The CDR3 spans 16 residues. Trimming removed 0 bases at V and 6 bases at J, with 15 bases between. The CDR3 loop reads CASSQDGFRRPNEQFF. Written as DNA, the CDR3 is TGCGCCAGCAGCCAAGACGGTTTCCGCCGGCCCAATGAGCAGTTCTTC.

This clonotype was picked up a small number of times. The chain employs TRBV19 and TRBJ2-2; possibly TRBD2 for D (6 bases). The CDR3 has 15 amino acids. Germline loops: CDR1 LNHDA, CDR2 SQIVND (reference sequence). The V gene lost 10 bases and the J gene lost 4 bases, with 19 bases spanning the gap. CDR3 in amino acids: CATARRGGVTGELFF. CDR3 sequence (DNA): TGTGCCACCGCGAGGAGGGGAGGAGTCACCGGGGAGCTGTTTTTT.

CDR3 sequence reads: CASSPDTNMNTEAFF. The CDR3, as DNA: TGTGCCAGCAGCCCGGACACCAACATGAACACTGAAGCTTTCTTT. The chain uses TRBV7-2 and TRBJ1-1; D may be TRBD1 (5 bases). CDR1 and CDR2 from the germline V gene are SGHTA and FQGNSA. Between the trimmed V and J ends, which lost 5 bases and 0 bases, there was a span of 13 bases. This CDR3 comprises 15 residues.

This chain joins TRBV12-3 or TRBV12-4 and TRBJ2-2; D ambiguous. The V gene lost 8 bases and the J gene lost 5 bases, with 18 bases spanning the gap. The CDR3 length is 15 residues. CDR3 sequence reads: CASPLSRVTTGELFF. As DNA, the CDR3 is TGTGCCAGCCCTCTGTCCCGGGTGACGACCGGGGAGCTGTTTTTT.

The chain links TRBV6-1 to TRBJ2-3; TRBD2 aligns across 7 bases. Germline V CDR1 and CDR2: MNHNS, SASEGT. The CDR3 runs 14 residues. V was clipped by 8 bases and J by 2 bases; unmatched bases: 7. CDR3 residues: CASDRGVHTDTQYF. The CDR3, as DNA: TGTGCCAGCGATCGGGGGGTCCACACAGATACGCAGTATTTT.

This chain joins TRBV7-6 and TRBJ1-6, with D tentatively TRBD1 (6 bases). V lost 5 bases and J lost 8, with 13 bases in between. Germline V lookup: CDR1 SGHVS, CDR2 FNYEAQ. The CDR3 is 14 amino acids. CDR3 DNA sequence: TGTGCCAGCAGCCCGTGGAGGGGGGATTCACCCCTCCACTTT. Residues: CASSPWRGDSPLHF.

The rearrangement links TRBV5-6 to TRBJ2-1, with unresolved D. The germline V gene has CDR1 SGHDT and CDR2 YYEEEE. The V end lost 1 base, the J end lost 9 bases, and 17 bases lay between the germline ends. The CDR3 covers 15 residues. CDR3 in DNA: TGTGCCAGCAGCTTGCTCTTTCCCCTGAATACTGAGCAGTTCTTC. Translated, it gives CASSLLFPLNTEQFF.

The chain is built from TRBV7-4 and TRBJ2-1; D gene ambiguous. CDR3 length: 16 amino acids. Germline CDR1 and CDR2: SGHVT and SQSDAQ. With 5 bases removed from V and 0 bases from J, the gap between germline ends came to 14 bases. The CDR3 bases are TGTGCCAGCAGCCCCCCCCGGGCGACCTCCTACAATGAGCAGTTCTTC. This encodes CASSPPRATSYNEQFF.

This clonotype was recorded once. The rearrangement uses TRBV19 and TRBJ1-3; D is unresolved. The CDR3 covers 15 residues. CDR1 is LNHDA and CDR2 is SQIVND in the germline V gene (reference sequence). The V gene lost 3 bases and the J gene lost 0 bases, with 9 bases spanning the gap. The DNA for the CDR3 is TGTGCCAGTAGTATGGCGGTGCTCTCTGGAAACACCATATATTTT. Its protein product is CASSMAVLSGNTIYF.

V usage is TRBV28 and J usage is TRBJ2-2; 8 bases agree with TRBD1. CDR1 is MDHEN and CDR2 is SYDVKM in the germline V gene. With V trimmed by 7 bases and J by 5 bases, 9 bases remained unmatched. The CDR3 is 15 residues long. In DNA form, the CDR3 reads TGTGCCAGCACTAGGGCAGGGGGCGAGACCGGGGAGCTGTTTTTT. The encoded protein is CASTRAGGETGELFF. Complete variable domain (other parts from reference TRBV28 and TRBJ2-2): DVKVTQSSRYLVKRTGEKVFLECVQDMDHENMFWYRQDPGLGLRLIYFSYDVKMKEKGDIPEGYSVSREKKERFSLILESASTNQTSMYLCASTRAGGETGELFFGEGSRLTVL.

This clonotype came up a few times. The genes are TRBV6-1 and TRBJ2-7; D unclear. V lost 2 bases and J lost 3, with 20 bases in between. Germline loops: CDR1 MNHNS, CDR2 SASEGT. The CDR3 is made up of 17 amino acids. The CDR3 loop reads CASSELTRRLYVYEQYF. The CDR3 DNA follows: TGTGCCAGCAGTGAACTAACGAGGCGGCTCTATGTCTACGAGCAGTACTTC.

The chain employs TRBV2 and TRBJ1-4; 7 bases are a match to TRBD1. The CDR3 consists of 15 residues. Germline V CDR1 and CDR2: SNHLY, FYNNEI. V was clipped by 5 bases and J by 8 bases; unmatched bases: 11. The CDR3 here is CASSTRTGGSEKLFF. For the CDR3, the DNA is TGTGCCAGCAGTACTCGGACAGGCGGGAGCGAAAAACTGTTTTTT.

This rearrangement joins TRBV7-2 to TRBJ2-7; no clear D. Germline V gene data show CDR1 as SGHTA and CDR2 as FQGNSA. The ends were cut back, 3 bases at V and 6 bases at J, with 15 bases in the middle. This CDR3 comprises 14 residues. This chain's CDR3 is CASSFPGPSSEQYF. CDR3 DNA sequence: TGTGCCAGCAGCTTCCCGGGCCCGAGTAGCGAGCAGTACTTC.

V usage is TRBV25-1 and J usage is TRBJ1-1; D is uncertain. Germline CDR1 and CDR2: MGHDK and SYGVNS. CDR3 length: 11 residues. V dropped 6 bases and J dropped 9 bases, with 11 bases sitting between them. For the CDR3, the DNA is TGTGCCAGCAGATTGGGAGTGAAAGCTTTCTTT. Encoded protein: CASRLGVKAFF.

The chain employs TRBV7-6 and TRBJ2-1; 12 nucleotides align to TRBD2. The CDR3 spans 14 residues. The V and J ends lost 6 bases and 5 bases, in that order; junction bases with no gene match: 2. Per the germline V gene, CDR1 is SGHVS and CDR2 is FNYEAQ. As DNA, the CDR3 is TGTGCCAGCAGGACTAGCGGGGGAAACAATGAGCAGTTCTTC. Its translation is CASRTSGGNNEQFF.